The 26 T cell receptor beta chains in this list originate from one sample, sequenced in a study of cytomegalovirus exposure and HLA in healthy donors. Primers for the PCR totalled 60 Vbeta and 13 Jbeta. Clones were sequenced by immunoSEQ multiplex PCR, and TCRdb holds only the in-frame ones, with some missing. The sample lists over 200,000 clones, more than 75% seen once, with less than 4.5% in the top ten. Sequenced sample: PBMCs. Source of these receptors: a male donor in good health and CMV-seronegative.

The gene calls are TRBV2 and TRBJ2-7; 7 bases agree with TRBD1. The CDR3 is made up of 14 amino acids. The ends lost 5 bases at V and 1 base at J; junction bases unmatched: 5. CDR1 is SNHLY and CDR2 is FYNNEI in the germline V gene. In nucleotides, the CDR3 is TGTGCCAGCAGTCCGGGACAGTTGTCCTACGAGCAGTACTTC. Translated, it gives CASSPGQLSYEQYF.

The chain couples TRBV27 to TRBJ2-7; 11 bases are a match to TRBD2. In germline, CDR1 is MNHEY, CDR2 SMNVEV (reference sequence). The CDR3 runs 17 residues. The V gene end was trimmed by 6 bases and the J gene end by 3 bases; junction bases not matched to a gene: 13. The CDR3 loop is CASSLRVGTSGHYEQYF. The CDR3 DNA is TGTGCCAGCAGCTTAAGAGTTGGGACTAGCGGTCACTACGAGCAGTACTTC.

This clone has only one observation. The gene calls are TRBV5-1 and TRBJ2-2; 9 nucleotides line up with TRBD1. CDR1 and CDR2 from the germline V gene are SGHRS and YFSETQ. This CDR3 contains 17 residues. The V segment lost 4 bases and the J segment 3 bases; nucleotides outside the gene matches: 10. CDR3: CASSLTTGGRDTGELFF. DNA for the CDR3: TGCGCCAGCAGCCTTACTACAGGGGGCCGAGACACCGGGGAGCTGTTTTTT.

The chain uses TRBV11-1 and TRBJ2-1; D may be TRBD2 (5 bases). The CDR3 spans 14 residues. V was shortened by 5 bases and J by 9 bases, with 17 bases between the two germline ends. Looked up from germline, CDR1 is SGHAT and CDR2 is FQDESV (reference sequence). For the CDR3, the DNA is TGTGCCAGCAGCCCCGAGGGCTCGGGTCGTGAGCAGTTCTTC. Encoded protein: CASSPEGSGREQFF.

The rearrangement uses TRBV27 and TRBJ2-1; TRBD2 matches 16 bases. CDR3 length equals 15 residues. J lost 9 bases, V lost 4 bases, and 3 bases had no gene match. Germline V lookup: CDR1 MNHEY, CDR2 SMNVEV (reference sequence). CDR3 in DNA: TGTGCCAGCAGTTCGGGGACTAGCGGGAGGGGTGAGCAGTTCTTC. It yields the protein CASSSGTSGRGEQFF.

The chain has TRBV5-1 and TRBJ2-1; the D is unclear. V was pared by 4 bases and J by 6 bases, with 11 bases between. Germline assignment: CDR1 SGHRS and CDR2 YFSETQ. The CDR3 runs to 13 residues. The CDR3 is CASSGGLVNEQFF. The CDR3 DNA reads as TGCGCCAGCAGCGGCGGTCTGGTCAATGAGCAGTTCTTC.

This chain connects TRBV6-4 to TRBJ2-3, with TRBD2 matching over 8 bases. The CDR3 sequence is 17 residues long. V was clipped by 2 bases and J by 5 bases; unmatched bases: 12. Germline assignment: CDR1 MRHNA and CDR2 SNTAGT. The CDR3, as DNA: TGTGCCAGCAGTGACCACTTTGGCGGGAGGAGGAAAGATACGCAGTATTTT. This sequence encodes CASSDHFGGRRKDTQYF.

The rearrangement links TRBV6-1 to TRBJ2-5; 7 bases are a match to TRBD2. The CDR3 is made up of 14 amino acids. V lost 6 bases and J lost 3; bases outside the gene matches: 7. Germline V gene lookup returns CDR1 MNHNS and CDR2 SASEGT. As DNA, the CDR3 is TGTGCCAGCAGAGACGGGAGGTGGGAAGAGACCCAGTACTTC. Residues: CASRDGRWEETQYF.

This clone has a handful of counts. The chain uses TRBV19 and TRBJ2-7; 7 positions match TRBD1. Germline V CDR1 and CDR2: LNHDA, SQIVND (reference sequence). V shed 6 bases and J 5 bases; nucleotides not matched to a gene: 7. CDR3 length: 13 amino acids. The CDR3 coding sequence is TGTGCCAGTAGCTCCACAGGGGTGGACGAGCAGTACTTC. Translating it yields CASSSTGVDEQYF.

The rearrangement links TRBV5-1 to TRBJ2-7; D not certain. Per germline, CDR1 SGHRS and CDR2 YFSETQ. Trimming pared 0 bases from V and 2 bases from J, leaving 9 bases between. The CDR3 loop spans 14 amino acids. The CDR3 nucleotides are TGCGCCAGCAGCTTGGGCGGCAGCGCCTACGAGCAGTACTTC. It translates to CASSLGGSAYEQYF.

The chain links TRBV20-1 to TRBJ1-1; D gene unclear. CDR1 is DFQATT and CDR2 is SNEGSKA in the germline V gene (reference sequence). This CDR3 comprises 11 residues. Trimming shortened V by 6 bases and J by 2 bases, and 7 bases separated the two germline ends. In DNA form, the CDR3 reads TGCAGTGCAGAGGAAAACACTGAAGCTTTCTTT. Amino acids: CSAEENTEAFF.

This clone appeared a few times. V usage is TRBV6-5 and J usage is TRBJ2-1, with 11 bases fitting TRBD2. V dropped 2 bases and J dropped 9; count of bases not matched to a gene: 9. This CDR3 spans 16 amino acids. Germline V gene sequence: CDR1 MNHEY, CDR2 SVGAGI. This CDR3 is CASSYLSGRAGIEQFF. CDR3 DNA: TGTGCCAGCAGTTACCTTAGCGGGAGGGCCGGGATTGAGCAGTTCTTC.

The V and J genes are TRBV30 and TRBJ1-1, with D perhaps matching TRBD1 (5 bases). The germline V gene encodes CDR1 GTSNPN and CDR2 SVGIG (reference sequence). Trimming left V 2 bases short and J 0 bases short, with 16 bases between. The CDR3 covers 16 residues. As DNA, the CDR3 is TGTGCCTGGAGTCCCAGGGTTGGGGCTATGAACACTGAAGCTTTCTTT. Translating gives CAWSPRVGAMNTEAFF.

Notes on this clone: This sample includes further DNA sequences coding for the same CDR3. J is TRBJ2-7 and V is TRBV2; TRBD2 matches at 8 bases. The V segment lost 5 bases and the J segment 2 bases; nucleotides outside the gene matches: 2. CDR3 length: 13 amino acids. CDR1 SNHLY and CDR2 FYNNEI come from the germline V gene. Written as DNA, the CDR3 is TGTGCCAGCAGTCTGGGACTAGCCTACGAGCAGTACTTC. It is translated as CASSLGLAYEQYF.

This chain connects TRBV6-1 to TRBJ1-1, with D possibly being TRBD1 (6 bases). CDR1 and CDR2 (germline): MNHNS, SASEGT. CDR3 length: 14 amino acids. Trimming cost V 3 bases and J 4 bases, with 12 bases left between them. Here the CDR3 reads CASSELGGGTEAFF. Here the CDR3 DNA reads TGTGCCAGCAGTGAGCTAGGGGGGGGCACTGAAGCTTTCTTT.

The V and J genes are TRBV5-1 and TRBJ2-7, with 13 bases fitting TRBD2. The trim removed 4 bases at V and 4 bases at J, leaving 14 bases unmatched. Germline V CDR1 and CDR2: SGHRS, YFSETQ. The CDR3 totals 18 residues. The CDR3 protein is CASSTIGLAGAIGYEQYF. Here the CDR3 DNA reads TGCGCCAGCAGCACGATAGGACTAGCGGGAGCTATTGGATACGAGCAGTACTTC.

This chain joins TRBV7-2 and TRBJ2-3, with TRBD2 matching 8 bases. Germline-derived CDR1 and CDR2 are SGHTA and FQGNSA. V shed 10 bases and J 4 bases; nucleotides not matched to a gene: 10. CDR3 length equals 14 residues. The chain's CDR3 is CATNSGSLSDTQYF. In DNA, the CDR3 is TGTGCCACCAACAGCGGGAGTCTATCAGATACGCAGTATTTT.

This clone has a single count. The chain combines TRBV19 with TRBJ1-1, with D perhaps matching TRBD1 (5 bases). Trimming pared 3 bases from V and 7 bases from J, leaving 12 bases between. Looked up from germline, CDR1 is LNHDA and CDR2 is SQIVND (reference sequence). This CDR3 has 13 residues. The CDR3 bases are TGTGCCAGTAGTATCGGGCAGGGCCGTGAAGCTTTCTTT. Amino acid sequence: CASSIGQGREAFF.

The rearrangement joins TRBV28 to TRBJ2-7, with a possible D match to TRBD1 (5 bases). The CDR3 loop spans 12 amino acids. CDR1 is MDHEN, CDR2 SYDVKM, per germline. V was cut by 6 bases and J by 10 bases, with 16 bases left in between. CDR3 DNA: TGTGCCAGCAGCCTAGGGGATAAATTCCAGTACTTC. It translates to CASSLGDKFQYF.

The chain carries TRBV5-8 and TRBJ2-1; 7 bases are shared with TRBD2. Looked up from germline, CDR1 is SGHTS and CDR2 is YDEGEE. The CDR3 length is 16 residues. After removal of 1 base from V and 0 bases from J, the junction contained 4 bases not matched to a gene. CDR3 in DNA: TGTGCCAGCAGCTTGTGGCGGGGGAGCTCCTACAATGAGCAGTTCTTC. Its translation: CASSLWRGSSYNEQFF.

The V and J genes are TRBV6-1 and TRBJ1-4; D perhaps matches TRBD1 (5 bases). The V and J ends lost 5 bases and 7 bases respectively, with 17 bases between them. Germline loops: CDR1 MNHNS, CDR2 SASEGT. The CDR3 sequence is 15 residues long. CDR3: CASSFRRGTGEKLFF. CDR3 nucleotide sequence: TGTGCCAGCAGTTTCAGACGGGGGACCGGTGAAAAACTGTTTTTT.

The gene calls are TRBV29-1 and TRBJ2-7, with 8 nucleotides matching TRBD2. CDR3 size: 15 residues. CDR1 is SQVTM, CDR2 ANQGSEA, per germline. After removal of 6 bases from V and 3 bases from J, the junction contained 13 bases not matched to a gene. For the CDR3, the DNA is TGCAGCGTCGTTCCGGGATTAGCGGGGAGCTACGAGCAGTACTTC. Its protein product is CSVVPGLAGSYEQYF.

V gene TRBV6-5 combines with J gene TRBJ2-2; 7 bases are shared with TRBD2. CDR1 is MNHEY and CDR2 is SVGAGI in the germline V gene. The CDR3 totals 16 residues. V shed 3 bases, J shed 4 bases, and the junction held 8 bases outside the gene matches. The CDR3 here is CASSYEGLPSTGELFF. Written as DNA, the CDR3 is TGTGCCAGCAGTTATGAGGGACTACCGAGCACCGGGGAGCTGTTTTTT.

CDR3 DNA sequence: TGTGCCAGCAGCTTCCAGGGGGCATCAGATACGCAGTATTTT. Translation: CASSFQGASDTQYF. The gene calls are TRBV7-3 and TRBJ2-3; 8 bases map to TRBD1. V trimming: 3 bases; J trimming: 4 bases; junction bases outside the gene matches: 3. Germline values: CDR1 SGHTA, CDR2 FQGTGA. This CDR3 has 14 residues.

This clone was seen repeatedly, ten times or more. The gene calls are TRBV30 and TRBJ1-1; TRBD1 is a possible D gene (5 bases). The CDR3 is 13 residues long. CDR1 is GTSNPN and CDR2 is SVGIG in the germline V gene (reference sequence). Trimming left V 5 bases short and J 2 bases short, with 12 bases between. The CDR3 DNA sequence: TGTGCCTGGGGCCTCCAGGGAAACACTGAAGCTTTCTTT. Translation gives CAWGLQGNTEAFF.

The chain combines TRBV28 with TRBJ2-1; the D is unclear. V was pared by 4 bases and J by 0 bases, with 13 bases between. In germline, CDR1 is MDHEN, CDR2 SYDVKM. This CDR3 region has 16 residues. The CDR3 region is CASSYDLTSSYNEQFF. CDR3 bases: TGTGCCAGCAGTTACGACTTGACGAGCTCCTACAATGAGCAGTTCTTC. Looking up the rest from reference TRBV28 and TRBJ2-1 gives the full variable domain: DVKVTQSSRYLVKRTGEKVFLECVQDMDHENMFWYRQDPGLGLRLIYFSYDVKMKEKGDIPEGYSVSREKKERFSLILESASTNQTSMYLCASSYDLTSSYNEQFFGPGTRLTVL.